This TCR beta chain was sequenced for a study of monozygotic twins with inflammatory bowel disease. Germline-derived CDR1 and CDR2 are MNHEY and SMNVEV (reference sequence). The CDR3 has 15 amino acids. TCRdb reanalyzed the 5' RACE reads, giving one entry per CDR3 protein sequence and no DNA. Recorded for this sample: about 420,000 distinct CDR3 sequences. The TCR sequence derives from a human donor with ulcerative colitis or Crohn's disease, or a healthy co-twin of an affected twin (not recorded which). Sequencing was performed on blood. The chain recombines TRBV27 with TRBJ2-3; TCRdb's D gene call, TRBD2, goes unchecked for lack of DNA. The CDR3 here is CASRSEAARSDTQYF.